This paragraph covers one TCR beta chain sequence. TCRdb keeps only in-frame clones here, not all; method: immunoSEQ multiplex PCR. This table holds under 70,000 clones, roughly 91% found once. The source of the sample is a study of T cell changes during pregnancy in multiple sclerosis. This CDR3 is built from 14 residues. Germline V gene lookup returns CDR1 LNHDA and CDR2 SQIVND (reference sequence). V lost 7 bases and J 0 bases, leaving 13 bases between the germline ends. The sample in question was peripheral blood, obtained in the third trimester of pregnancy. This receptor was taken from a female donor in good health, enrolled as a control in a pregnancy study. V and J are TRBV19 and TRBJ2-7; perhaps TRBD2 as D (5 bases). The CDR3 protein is CASTDARVSYEQYF. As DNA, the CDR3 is TGTGCCAGTACCGACGCGAGGGTCTCCTACGAGCAGTACTTC. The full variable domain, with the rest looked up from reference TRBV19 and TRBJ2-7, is DGGITQSPKYLFRKEGQNVTLSCEQNLNHDAMYWYRQDPGQGLRLIYYSQIVNDFQKGDIAEGYSVSREKKESFPLTVTSAQKNPTAFYLCASTDARVSYEQYFGPGTRLTVT.